These T cell receptor beta chains were read from a single sample in a study of PD-1 blockade in classical Hodgkin lymphoma. Only in-frame clones appear in the TCRdb table, and some are missing; sequencing was by immunoSEQ multiplex PCR. The table lists tens of thousands of clones, roughly four fifths of them singletons. Sequencing was performed on CD4+ T cells from blood, taken before the fourth cycle of nivolumab. These receptor sequences come from a human donor with classical Hodgkin lymphoma. Both conserved end residues are part of each CDR3. The D gene is left open where the match is weak. Size is stated for part of the rows, as once, few or many counts, or as a class when the clone is expanded.

size	V	length	J	D	CDR3	DNA
NA	TRBV6-1	14	TRBJ1-5	NA	CASTSRTVNQPQHF	TGTGCCAGCACTTCTCGGACAGTCAATCAGCCCCAGCATTTT
NA	TRBV7-2	14	TRBJ2-2	NA	CASSLAVNTGELFF	TGTGCCAGCAGCTTAGCAGTGAACACCGGGGAGCTGTTTTTT
once	TRBV5-4	15	TRBJ2-5	TRBD1	CASSLVTGESETQYF	TGTGCCAGCAGCTTGGTCACAGGGGAGTCCGAGACCCAGTACTTC
NA	TRBV2	16	TRBJ2-7	NA	CASLHFGGPVYYEQYF	TGTGCCAGCCTACACTTTGGAGGCCCCGTTTACTACGAGCAGTACTTC
NA	TRBV12-5	14	TRBJ2-1	TRBD2	CASGLGTSLNEQFF	TGTGCTAGTGGTTTGGGGACTAGTTTAAATGAGCAGTTCTTC
NA	TRBV15	17	TRBJ2-2	TRBD2	CATSRDQAGGNTGELFF	TGTGCCACCAGCAGAGATCAGGCGGGGGGGAACACCGGGGAGCTGTTTTTT
NA	TRBV10-3	14	TRBJ1-3	TRBD1	CATQYDRVGNTIYF	TGTGCCACCCAATACGACAGGGTTGGAAACACCATATATTTT
NA	TRBV4-3	15	TRBJ2-3	NA	CASSQEREGRYTQYF	TGCGCCAGCAGCCAAGAAAGGGAAGGACGCTATACGCAGTATTTT
NA	TRBV6-5	14	TRBJ2-7	NA	CASSPRRVSYEQYF	TGTGCCAGCAGTCCCCGGAGGGTCTCCTACGAGCAGTACTTC
once	TRBV6-5	13	TRBJ1-1	NA	CASSRGHDTEAFF	TGTGCCAGCAGCCGCGGACATGACACTGAAGCTTTCTTT
NA	TRBV5-1	16	TRBJ1-1	NA	CASSLGRDRRNTEAFF	TGCGCCAGCAGCTTGGGGCGGGACCGACGAAACACTGAAGCTTTCTTT
NA	TRBV7-7	16	TRBJ2-5	TRBD2	CASSATSSGGQETQYF	TGTGCCAGCAGCGCAACCTCTAGCGGGGGACAAGAGACCCAGTACTTC
once	TRBV18	15	TRBJ1-5	TRBD1	CASSPGQAPNQPQHF	TGTGCCAGCTCTCCTGGACAGGCTCCTAATCAGCCCCAGCATTTT
few	TRBV7-9	17	TRBJ1-5	NA	CASSLVWGDYSNQPQHF	TGTGCCAGCAGCTTAGTGTGGGGGGATTATAGCAATCAGCCCCAGCATTTT
NA	TRBV5-6	16	TRBJ2-4	NA	CASSFLEERAKNIQYF	TGTGCCAGCAGTTTCCTGGAGGAGAGAGCCAAAAACATTCAGTACTTC
NA	TRBV28	18	TRBJ1-6	TRBD1	CASSLGGEGAVYNSPLHF	TGTGCCAGCAGTTTGGGGGGGGAGGGGGCGGTCTATAATTCACCCCTCCACTTT
NA	TRBV7-2	14	TRBJ1-1	TRBD1	CASSLDRVNTEAFF	TGTGCCAGCAGCTTGGACAGGGTGAACACTGAAGCTTTCTTT
NA	TRBV18	14	TRBJ2-7	TRBD1	CASSPGQIIYEQYF	TGTGCCAGCTCACCGGGACAGATTATCTACGAGCAGTACTTC
NA	TRBV9	15	TRBJ1-3	NA	CASSAATSSGNTIYF	TGTGCCAGCAGCGCGGCCACGTCCTCTGGAAACACCATATATTTT
NA	TRBV7-2	13	TRBJ1-3	NA	CASRGRGGNTIYF	TGTGCCAGCAGGGGCAGGGGTGGAAACACCATATATTTT
NA	TRBV19	14	TRBJ2-1	TRBD1	CASSQDRGPDEQFF	TGTGCCAGTAGTCAGGACAGGGGGCCTGATGAGCAGTTCTTC
NA	TRBV18	14	TRBJ1-6	NA	CASSPVASNSPLHF	TGTGCCAGCTCACCCGTCGCCTCTAATTCACCCCTCCACTTT
once	TRBV6-1	15	TRBJ1-4	TRBD1	CASGHRDRGNEKLFF	TGTGCCAGCGGCCACCGGGACAGGGGTAATGAAAAACTGTTTTTT
NA	TRBV19	14	TRBJ1-3	NA	CASSSQASGNTIYF	TGTGCCAGTAGTTCACAGGCTTCGGGAAACACCATATATTTT
few	TRBV19	15	TRBJ1-5	NA	CASSSWDRINQPQHF	TGTGCCAGTAGCTCATGGGACCGAATCAATCAGCCCCAGCATTTT
few	TRBV7-9	12	TRBJ1-1	NA	CASSSGPREAFF	TGTGCCAGCAGCTCCGGGCCGAGGGAAGCTTTCTTT
NA	TRBV5-4	14	TRBJ1-1	NA	CASSLAGARTEAFF	TGTGCCAGCAGCTTGGCGGGGGCTCGTACTGAAGCTTTCTTT
NA	TRBV5-5	15	TRBJ1-1	NA	CASSSRTLMNTEAFF	TGTGCCAGCAGCTCGAGGACCTTAATGAACACTGAAGCTTTCTTT
NA	TRBV4-3	15	TRBJ1-2	NA	CASSQVGEGNYGYTF	TGCGCCAGCAGCCAAGTTGGGGAGGGGAACTATGGCTACACCTTC
NA	TRBV7-8	15	TRBJ1-2	NA	CASSLAFGGSYGYTF	TGTGCCAGCAGCTTAGCGTTCGGAGGATCCTATGGCTACACCTTC
NA	TRBV18	12	TRBJ2-7	NA	CASSPRGYEQYF	TGTGCCAGCTCACCAAGGGGGTACGAGCAGTACTTC
NA	TRBV30	13	TRBJ1-2	TRBD1	CAWSDIGGNGYTF	TGTGCCTGGAGTGACATAGGGGGCAATGGCTACACCTTC
NA	TRBV7-2	17	TRBJ1-3	NA	CASSLDRGHRVGNTIYF	TGTGCCAGCAGCTTAGACCGGGGACATAGGGTTGGAAACACCATATATTTT
NA	TRBV21-1	14	TRBJ1-2	NA	CASSKVGGRGGYTF	TGTGCCAGCAGCAAAGTTGGGGGGAGAGGTGGCTACACCTTC
NA	TRBV5-4	17	TRBJ2-1	TRBD2	CASSLDFRTSGGNEQFF	TGTGCCAGCAGCTTGGACTTCCGGACTAGCGGGGGGAATGAGCAGTTCTTC
NA	TRBV21-1	14	TRBJ2-5	NA	CASSKAYRGETQYF	TGTGCCAGCAGCAAAGCGTACAGGGGAGAGACCCAGTACTTC
NA	TRBV5-3	13	TRBJ2-5	NA	CARSPGQRETQYF	TGTGCCAGAAGCCCAGGACAGAGAGAGACCCAGTACTTC
NA	TRBV30	11	TRBJ2-7	NA	CAWSTSQEQYF	TGTGCCTGGAGCACCAGTCAAGAGCAGTACTTC
NA	TRBV7-9	14	TRBJ2-7	NA	CASSFIAEGEQQYF	TGTGCCAGCAGCTTTATTGCGGAAGGGGAGCAGCAGTACTTC
NA	TRBV19	13	TRBJ1-1	NA	CASSSGGGTEAFF	TGTGCCAGTAGTAGTGGAGGGGGCACTGAAGCTTTCTTT
NA	TRBV7-2	15	TRBJ2-3	NA	CASSLDGGAGDTQYF	TGTGCCAGCAGCTTAGATGGGGGGGCCGGAGATACGCAGTATTTT
NA	TRBV30	15	TRBJ1-3	TRBD1	CAWRDRGPLGNTIYF	TGTGCCTGGAGGGACAGGGGACCCCTTGGAAACACCATATATTTT
NA	TRBV7-2	16	TRBJ2-3	NA	CASSSRGGGRLDTQYF	TGTGCCAGCAGCTCCAGAGGCGGGGGCAGGTTAGATACGCAGTATTTT
NA	TRBV11-2	14	TRBJ1-6	NA	CASSLGTALVALHF	TGTGCCAGCAGCTTAGGGACCGCCTTGGTGGCCCTCCACTTT
NA	TRBV7-7	17	TRBJ2-3	TRBD2	CASSLTSGGWGTDTQYF	TGTGCCAGCAGCCTGACTAGCGGGGGTTGGGGCACAGATACGCAGTATTTT
NA	TRBV7-2	13	TRBJ1-2	NA	CASSLYNSYGYTF	TGTGCCAGCAGCTTATATAACAGCTATGGCTACACCTTC
once	TRBV2	15	TRBJ2-1	NA	CASSEWRDTYNEQFF	TGTGCCAGCAGTGAGTGGCGGGATACCTACAATGAGCAGTTCTTC
NA	TRBV2	17	TRBJ1-1	NA	CASSEALPWGQTDEAFF	TGTGCCAGCAGTGAAGCGCTTCCCTGGGGGCAGACGGATGAAGCTTTCTTT
NA	TRBV5-5	14	TRBJ2-1	TRBD2	CASSFSGGAGEQFF	TGTGCCAGCAGCTTTAGCGGGGGGGCTGGGGAGCAGTTCTTC
NA	TRBV19	13	TRBJ1-3	NA	CASYRNSGNTIYF	TGTGCCAGTTACAGGAACTCTGGAAACACCATATATTTT
NA	TRBV7-3	11	TRBJ2-1	TRBD2	CASSSGGSIFF	TGTGCCAGCAGCTCCGGGGGGAGCATCTTCTTC
NA	TRBV4-3	13	TRBJ1-2	NA	CASSRQGPYGYTF	TGCGCCAGCAGCCGTCAGGGCCCCTATGGCTACACCTTC
few	TRBV7-3	13	TRBJ1-2	NA	CASSLTYQDGYTF	TGTGCCAGCAGCTTAACCTACCAGGATGGCTACACCTTC
NA	TRBV7-2	14	TRBJ1-6	TRBD1	CASILGQGGSPLHF	TGTGCCAGCATTCTGGGACAGGGGGGTTCACCCCTCCACTTT
NA	TRBV5-4	15	TRBJ2-3	TRBD1	CASRYRGISTDTQYF	TGTGCCAGCAGGTACAGGGGAATCAGTACAGATACGCAGTATTTT